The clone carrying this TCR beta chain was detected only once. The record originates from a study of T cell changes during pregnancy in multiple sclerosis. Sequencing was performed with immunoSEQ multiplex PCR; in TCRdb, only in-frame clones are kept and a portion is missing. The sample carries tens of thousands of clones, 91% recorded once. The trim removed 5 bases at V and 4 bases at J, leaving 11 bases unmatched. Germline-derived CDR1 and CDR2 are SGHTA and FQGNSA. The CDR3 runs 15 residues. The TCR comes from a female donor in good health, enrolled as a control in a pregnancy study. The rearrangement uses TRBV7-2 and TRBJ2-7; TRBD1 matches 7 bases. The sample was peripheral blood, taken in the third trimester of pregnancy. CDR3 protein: CASSPPNRQGYEQYF. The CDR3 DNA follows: TGTGCCAGCAGCCCACCGAACCGACAGGGATACGAGCAGTACTTC.